Below are 22 T cell receptor beta chains sequenced from a single sample in a study of blood T cell repertoires in COVID-19. Clones were sequenced by immunoSEQ multiplex PCR, and TCRdb holds only the in-frame ones, with some missing. In the table there are 150,000 to 200,000 clones, around 76% of which are singletons. Material: peripheral blood. These receptors came from a woman in her seventies with acute or convalescent COVID-19.

V and J are TRBV6-5 and TRBJ2-1, with 10 bases matching TRBD2. The ends lost 5 bases at V and 3 bases at J; junction bases unmatched: 4. This CDR3 is 15 amino acids long. Germline CDR1 MNHEY, CDR2 SVGAGI. The CDR3 loop reads CASSPGLADYNEQFF. The CDR3 region has the DNA TGTGCCAGCAGTCCCGGACTAGCGGACTACAATGAGCAGTTCTTC.

The chain carries TRBV3-1 (or the pseudogene TRBV3-2) and TRBJ2-3; tentatively, D is TRBD1 (5 bases). Germline CDR1 is LGHDT and CDR2 is YNNKEL (reference sequence). This CDR3 is built from 16 residues. Deletions cut 0 bases from V and 6 bases from J, with 16 bases between. CDR3 residues: CASSQDPDSSLDTQYF. Written as DNA, the CDR3 is TGTGCCAGCAGCCAAGATCCCGACAGTTCACTGGATACGCAGTATTTT.

This chain joins TRBV7-8 and TRBJ2-7; TRBD2 matches 9 bases. Per germline, CDR1 SGHVS and CDR2 FQNEAQ. CDR3 length: 15 residues. Trimming at V came to 4 bases and at J to 6 bases, leaving 10 bases not matched to a gene. The CDR3 region is CASSSRTSVTAEQYF. CDR3 nucleotides: TGTGCCAGCAGCTCGCGGACTAGCGTAACGGCCGAGCAGTACTTC.

The chain has TRBV2 and TRBJ1-2, with 11 bases aligning to TRBD1. Germline CDR1 and CDR2: SNHLY and FYNNEI. V lost 4 bases to trimming and J lost 8 bases; unmatched junction nucleotides: 6. The CDR3 is 14 residues long. The CDR3 DNA reads TGTGCCAGCAGTGGAAGGACAGGGGGCACAGGCTACACCTTC. Translated, it gives CASSGRTGGTGYTF. The whole variable domain, remainder taken from reference TRBV2 and TRBJ1-2, is EPEVTQTPSHQVTQMGQEVILRCVPISNHLYFYWYRQILGQKVEFLVSFYNNEISEKSEIFDDQFSVERPDGSNFTLKIRSTKLEDSAMYFCASSGRTGGTGYTFGSGTRLTVV.

This chain connects TRBV15 to TRBJ1-2, with D perhaps matching TRBD1 (5 bases). V was shortened by 0 bases and J by 7 bases, with 18 bases between the two germline ends. The CDR3 is 16 amino acids. Germline loops: CDR1 LNHNV, CDR2 YYDKDF (reference sequence). CDR3 amino acids: CATSRDRNPGVSGYTF. The CDR3 DNA reads as TGTGCCACCAGCAGAGATCGTAACCCGGGGGTCAGTGGCTACACCTTC.

This rearrangement joins TRBV5-1 to TRBJ1-2, with 7 bases identical to TRBD1. The V gene's germline CDR1 is SGHRS and CDR2 YFSETQ. J lost 6 bases, V lost 4 bases, and 6 bases had no gene match. The CDR3 spans 13 residues. As DNA, the CDR3 is TGCGCCAGCAGCCACCGGGACAGCGATGGCTACACCTTC. Translated: CASSHRDSDGYTF.

This clone appeared a single time. This rearrangement joins TRBV12-5 to TRBJ2-7, with 11 bases identical to TRBD2. The V gene end was trimmed by 4 bases and the J gene end by 5 bases; junction bases not matched to a gene: 31. This CDR3 contains 23 residues. Germline V CDR1 and CDR2: LGHNT, FRNRAP. The CDR3 DNA reads TGTGCTAGTGGTTCCACCCCACCTACTCCTAGCGGGAGGAGCCCACCCCCCCTGAACGAGCAGTACTTC. Amino acid sequence: CASGSTPPTPSGRSPPPLNEQYF.

The chain uses TRBV14 and TRBJ2-1, with 7 bases fitting TRBD2. Germline V CDR1 and CDR2: SGHDN, FVKESK. The CDR3 is 17 amino acids. After removal of 1 base from V and 2 bases from J, the junction contained 8 bases not matched to a gene. CDR3 residues: CASSQGITGGPYNEQFF. The CDR3 coding sequence is TGTGCCAGCAGCCAAGGCATAACGGGAGGTCCCTACAATGAGCAGTTCTTC.

This chain uses TRBV24-1 with TRBJ2-2, with 8 nucleotides matching TRBD1. The CDR3 length is 16 residues. Germline-derived CDR1 and CDR2 are KGHDR and SFDVKD. V was pared by 4 bases and J by 3 bases, with 6 bases of the junction left unmatched. The CDR3 DNA sequence: TGTGCCACCAGTGACTCGACAGGGGCGGACACCGGGGAGCTGTTTTTT. It specifies CATSDSTGADTGELFF.

The V call is TRBV6-5, the J call TRBJ2-7; D unclear. The CDR3 consists of 13 residues. V was cut by 6 bases and J by 7 bases, with 16 bases left in between. Looked up from germline, CDR1 is MNHEY and CDR2 is SVGAGI. CDR3 region: CASSPHLGLEQYF. The CDR3 bases are TGTGCCAGCAGCCCCCATCTAGGTCTAGAGCAGTACTTC.

The genes are TRBV18 and TRBJ2-7; 12 bases match TRBD2. Germline V gene data show CDR1 as KGHSH and CDR2 as LQKENI. J gave up 4 bases and V 2 bases, and 9 bases lay outside the gene matches. This CDR3 is 17 amino acids long. The CDR3 reads CASSPDSGTSGFYEQYF. The CDR3 nucleotides read TGTGCCAGCTCACCAGATTCGGGGACTAGCGGGTTTTACGAGCAGTACTTC.

The CDR3 region is CASSHDISGEETQYF. The DNA for the CDR3 is TGCGCCAGCAGCCATGATATTTCGGGGGAGGAGACCCAGTACTTC. The V and J genes are TRBV5-1 and TRBJ2-5; D possibly corresponds to TRBD2 (6 bases). CDR1 SGHRS and CDR2 YFSETQ come from the germline V gene. The CDR3 contains 15 residues. The V gene lost 4 bases and the J gene lost 5 bases, with 18 bases spanning the gap.

The chain joins TRBV19 to TRBJ2-1, with TRBD2 identical over 13 bases. Germline V gene lookup returns CDR1 LNHDA and CDR2 SQIVND (reference sequence). The CDR3 is 16 amino acids. V was clipped by 3 bases and J by 8 bases; unmatched bases: 7. CDR3 nucleotide sequence: TGTGCCAGTAGTATCGAACTAGCGGGGGGGCCAGATGAGCAGTTCTTC. It is translated as CASSIELAGGPDEQFF.

The chain recombines TRBV7-6 with TRBJ1-6; D unresolved. Germline CDR1 SGHVS, CDR2 FNYEAQ. The CDR3 sequence is 14 residues long. With 3 bases removed from V and 5 bases from J, the gap between germline ends came to 8 bases. DNA of the CDR3: TGTGCCAGCAGCTTTGGCCAGGATAATTCACCCCTCCACTTT. Protein sequence: CASSFGQDNSPLHF.

The chain carries TRBV11-2 and TRBJ2-1, with TRBD2 identical over 8 bases. The trim removed 4 bases at V and 6 bases at J, leaving 8 bases unmatched. The CDR3 extends over 15 amino acids. From germline, CDR1 is SGHAT and CDR2 FQNNGV. CDR3 in amino acids: CASSSTSGSFNEQFF. In nucleotides, the CDR3 is TGTGCCAGCAGCTCTACTAGCGGTAGCTTCAATGAGCAGTTCTTC. Filled out from reference TRBV11-2 and TRBJ2-1, the complete variable domain reads EAGVAQSPRYKIIEKRQSVAFWCNPISGHATLYWYQQILGQGPKLLIQFQNNGVVDDSQLPKDRFSAERLKGVDSTLKIQPAKLEDSAVYLCASSSTSGSFNEQFFGPGTRLTVL.

The CDR3 nucleotides are TGCGCCAGCAGTGCCGGCAGGTCGGAGACCCAGTACTTC. Translation: CASSAGRSETQYF. The J gene is TRBJ2-5, the V gene TRBV10-1; D remains unclear. Germline values: CDR1 WNHNN, CDR2 SYGVQD (reference sequence). The CDR3 sequence is 13 residues long. Trimming removed 4 bases at V and 5 bases at J, with 11 bases between.

This chain links TRBV10-1 with TRBJ2-1, with 7 bases that match TRBD2. Germline lookup yields CDR1 WNHNN and CDR2 SYGVQD (reference sequence). The CDR3 is 15 amino acids. V shed 7 bases, J shed 5 bases, and the junction held 11 bases outside the gene matches. CDR3 loop: CASISPPSGNNEQFF. The CDR3 DNA sequence: TGCGCCAGCATTTCCCCCCCTAGCGGAAACAATGAGCAGTTCTTC.

The sample holds one count of this clone. The chain has TRBV30 and TRBJ1-2; 9 nucleotides match TRBD1. The CDR3 has 15 amino acids. The V gene end was trimmed by 3 bases and the J gene end by 2 bases; junction bases not matched to a gene: 7. Germline CDR1 GTSNPN, CDR2 SVGIG (reference sequence). CDR3 DNA: TGTGCCTGGAGAGAACAGGGGGCCCTCAACTATGGCTACACCTTC. Translating it yields CAWREQGALNYGYTF.

The count of this clone is one. The J gene is TRBJ1-6, the V gene TRBV7-8, with 7 bases lining up with TRBD1. V lost 0 bases, J lost 8 bases, and 16 bases stayed unmatched. Looked up from germline, CDR1 is SGHVS and CDR2 is FQNEAQ. This CDR3 is 19 amino acids long. The chain's CDR3 is CASSLAMSFRTGADSPLHF. The CDR3 coding sequence is TGTGCCAGCAGCTTAGCGATGTCATTCCGAACAGGGGCGGATTCACCCCTCCACTTT.

The CDR3 sequence: CASAKGENYGYTF. In DNA, the CDR3 is TGTGCCAGCGCTAAGGGGGAAAACTATGGCTACACCTTC. V usage is TRBV25-1 and J usage is TRBJ1-2, with D possibly being TRBD1 (6 bases). In germline, CDR1 is MGHDK, CDR2 SYGVNS. The V end lost 8 bases, the J end lost 2 bases, and 12 bases lay between the germline ends. The CDR3 consists of 13 residues.

The CDR3 region is CAWSFAGVGYGYTF. The CDR3 DNA reads TGTGCCTGGAGTTTTGCAGGGGTGGGCTATGGCTACACCTTC. The chain recombines TRBV30 with TRBJ1-2, with a tentative D call TRBD1 (6 bases). The CDR3 consists of 14 residues. V was pared by 2 bases and J by 4 bases, with 14 bases between. The germline V gene has CDR1 GTSNPN and CDR2 SVGIG (reference sequence).

V is TRBV7-8 and J is TRBJ2-7; D might be TRBD2 (5 bases). Germline CDR1 SGHVS, CDR2 FQNEAQ. The CDR3 runs 13 residues. Trimming cost V 0 bases and J 12 bases, with 15 bases left between them. The CDR3 DNA sequence: TGTGCCAGCAGCTTAGCTTCTAGCAGCCCTCCGTACTTC. This codes for CASSLASSSPPYF.